This is a list of T cell receptor beta chains from one sample in a study of T-cell reconstitution after alpha-beta-depleted transplantation in children. TCRdb analysed the PCR reads with MiXCR anew, one entry per CDR3 protein. The table shows 250,000 to 300,000 distinct CDR3 sequences, with roughly 12% occurring only once. The sequencing here drew on peripheral blood, taken 180 days after TCRalphabeta/CD19-depleted stem cell transplant. These receptors originate from a male patient under 10 years old who had a stem cell transplant for chronic granulomatous disease, so the T cells may come from the graft donor. The CDR3 runs from the conserved cysteine through the conserved F or W.

TRBV29-1 CSVEDSNLAKNIQYF
TRBV7-2 CASSFAGSDKTQYF
TRBV13 CASRKRGPVQAGELFF
TRBV23-1 CASSQFRLTGPRNTGELFF
TRBV10-2 CASRGTSGWKNIQYF
TRBV9 CASSSLGDEQYF
TRBV7-7 CASSLGGGQGYNEQFF
TRBV7-8 CASSRDRGLGYTF
TRBV25-1 CASSAQPPETQYF
TRBV5-1 CASSLEPLAGVNTGELFF
TRBV12-3/TRBV12-4 CATTGGSRGEQYF
TRBV7-9 CASSSRDRTAVETQYF
TRBV11-2 CASSLFGRAILVRNEQFF
TRBV6-2/TRBV6-3 CASSQSPWDTQYF
TRBV20-1 CSVTGTGGVIQFF
TRBV9 CASSLIAGEYNEQFF
TRBV7-9 CGKRDLPGELFF
TRBV5-1 CASSLALAGVDGELFF
TRBV9 CASSAPGQGLSYTF
TRBV29-1 CSVDRGSSSSSYNEQFF
TRBV11-2 CASIDKPGQTYNEQFF
TRBV6-5 CASSPPGTGYNEQFF
TRBV7-2 CASSSGHVNTEAFF
TRBV11-2 CASSFQSYNEQFF
TRBV9 CASSVTSGSGEQFF
TRBV19 CASSILQGKFDNSPLHF
TRBV5-1 CASSSGQGGTQYF
TRBV12-3/TRBV12-4 CASRPSGTANYGYTF
TRBV12-3/TRBV12-4 CASSSGQATRGNEAFF
TRBV4-3 CASSQIGLTGGLSSGNTIYF
TRBV10-3 CAISNTNEQFF
TRBV27 CASSLRDSDNEQFF
TRBV6-5 CASSETSNYGYTF
TRBV29-1 CSVVYGSEIQETQYF
TRBV19 CASRRGLGGRDHEQFF
TRBV29-1 CSVEGLGSFYNEQFF
TRBV7-2 CASSKQGQPQHF
TRBV9 CASSLTGTGNTIYF
TRBV18 CASSPPGTGADTQYF
TRBV12-3/TRBV12-4 CASSFGGSGANVLTF
TRBV12-3/TRBV12-4 CASRAQGTSAQETQYF
TRBV10-1 CATREGGSYEQYF
TRBV3-1 CASSQDGARQTDTQYF
TRBV7-2 CASSWAVGELFF
TRBV5-6 CASSLTGTPGPKEQYF
TRBV30 CAWVKQGVDTGELFF
TRBV5-4 CASSLLSGPLNYGYTF
TRBV28 CASSFPAENTEAFF
TRBV20-1 CSASSLAGATKNIQYF
TRBV11-2 CASSLSVGVMDTQYF
TRBV5-1 CASSPGVPYEQYF
TRBV5-5 CASSLITVQETQYF
TRBV5-5 CASSLSDTEAFF
TRBV19 CASSTALADFSYNEQFF
TRBV7-7 CASTPGTGRELFF